Many counts were recorded for the clone carrying this TCR beta chain. This sample was taken from a study of T cells in Graves' hyperthyroidism and ophthalmopathy. Hyperthyroidism had been newly diagnosed in patients aged 18 to 65, and its duration was under 2 months. Amplification of TCR beta CDR3 regions was performed using RNA transcripts as template. First-round RT-PCR with HTBI primers amplified the TCR CDR3 region. In TCRdb, the multiplex PCR reads were re-called with MiXCR into one record per CDR3 protein. Of 650,000 to 750,000 distinct CDR3 sequences listed, 14% are singletons. Trimming left V 6 bases short and J 8 bases short, with 25 bases between. Germline values: CDR1 MNHNS, CDR2 SASEGT. This CDR3 contains 17 residues.

This receptor was taken from a young woman with Graves' hyperthyroidism. Sequencing was performed on blood. The chain couples TRBV6-1 to TRBJ1-4; D might be TRBD1 (5 bases). The CDR3 spells CASRARRTGGTGEKLFF. The CDR3 coding sequence is TGTGCCAGCAGGGCGCGAAGAACGGGAGGGACCGGCGAAAAACTGTTTTTT.